This T cell receptor (beta chain) was recorded in a study of response to subunit inactivated influenza vaccine. V was pared by 1 base and J by 1 base, with 0 bases of the junction left unmatched. The CDR3 spans 14 residues. Germline V gene sequence: CDR1 SGHVS, CDR2 FQNEAQ. TCRdb redid the calling of the RT-PCR reads with MiXCR, one entry per CDR3 protein. Of around 490,000 distinct CDR3 sequences listed, 7.5% to 8.5% were seen once; the top ten hold 13%. In this sample, this clonotype turned up many times. This clonotype was obtained from a man in his fifties or sixties who received an inactivated influenza vaccine. The sequencing here drew on PBMCs from blood, taken less than 30 months after vaccination. The chain has TRBV7-8 and TRBJ1-1, with 7 bases identical to TRBD1. As DNA, the CDR3 is TGTGCCAGCAGCTTAGGGACAGGGAACACTGAAGCTTTCTTT. Translated, it gives CASSLGTGNTEAFF. Full variable domain (outside the CDR3, taken from reference TRBV7-8 and TRBJ1-1): GAGVSQSPRYKVAKRGQDVALRCDPISGHVSLFWYQQALGQGPEFLTYFQNEAQLDKSGLPSDRFFAERPEGSVSTLKIQRTQQEDSAVYLCASSLGTGNTEAFFGQGTRLTVV.